This T cell receptor beta chain was sequenced in a study of cytomegalovirus exposure and HLA in healthy donors. This clone was counted only a few times. No antigen is known for it. PCR used 60 Vbeta primers and 13 Jbeta primers. Using immunoSEQ multiplex PCR, the repertoire was profiled, and TCRdb retains in-frame clones only, with some absent. The table shows some 110,000 clones, with about 15% occurring only once. Broader study findings: The authors later found HLA-associated TCR beta chains more clonally expanded than equally common others.

The origin of this receptor is a female donor in good health and CMV-seronegative. Sample: PBMCs.

Written as DNA, the CDR3 is TGTGCCAGCAGCGTCCAAGGACAGGCGGGGGGAGATACGCAGTATTTT. Translating gives CASSVQGQAGGDTQYF. V is TRBV9 and J is TRBJ2-3; D might be TRBD2 (8 bases). The CDR3 sequence is 16 residues long. Germline CDR1 SGDLS, CDR2 YYNGEE. The V end was cut by 2 bases, the J end by 5 bases, with 18 bases between.